The 27 T cell receptor beta chains listed next were all sequenced from one sample in a study of cytomegalovirus exposure and HLA in healthy donors. The PCR contained 60 Vbeta and 13 Jbeta primers. The table came from immunoSEQ multiplex PCR; TCRdb's copy has only in-frame clones and leaves some out. The sample consists of about 160,000 clones, roughly 81% of them appearing once. The sequenced material came from PBMCs. These receptor sequences come from a woman aged 50 to 60 in good health and CMV-seronegative.

The chain employs TRBV27 and TRBJ2-7, with D perhaps matching TRBD2 (6 bases). CDR3 size: 14 residues. Deletions cut 4 bases from V and 0 bases from J, with 10 bases between. Germline V gene data show CDR1 as MNHEY and CDR2 as SMNVEV (reference sequence). The CDR3 DNA reads as TGTGCCAGCAGTTGGGGGGTTAACTCCTACGAGCAGTACTTC. Translating gives CASSWGVNSYEQYF.

V is TRBV6-1 and J is TRBJ1-4; D not certain. V was cut by 4 bases and J by 7 bases, with 16 bases left in between. The CDR3 contains 15 residues. Germline lookup yields CDR1 MNHNS and CDR2 SASEGT. The CDR3 DNA is TGTGCCAGCAGTGTTTTCGACACGGCCACTGAAAAACTGTTTTTT. It is translated as CASSVFDTATEKLFF.

V usage is TRBV14 and J usage is TRBJ2-1, with a weak D call TRBD1 (6 bases). The CDR3 runs to 14 residues. Germline lookup yields CDR1 SGHDN and CDR2 FVKESK. V was clipped by 4 bases and J by 5 bases, with 12 bases between them. The CDR3 DNA is TGTGCCAGCAGCCCCGTGGGGGCGAACAATGAGCAGTTCTTC. It yields the protein CASSPVGANNEQFF.

The table lists this clone with a count of one. One end of the junction is discordant with germline, which a read error may explain. The V gene is TRBV7-9, the J gene TRBJ2-2, with D perhaps matching TRBD1 (6 bases). The CDR3 spans 16 residues. Germline V CDR1 and CDR2: SEHNR, FQNEAQ (reference sequence). CDR3 bases: TGTTCCAGCAGCTTAAGGGGGAGACGGGGCACCGGGGAGCTGTTTTTT. This gives the protein CSSSLRGRRGTGELFF.

The rearrangement joins TRBV7-9 to TRBJ2-3; 8 bases fit TRBD1. The CDR3 loop spans 16 amino acids. V shed 5 bases and J 3 bases; nucleotides not matched to a gene: 10. Germline CDR1 SEHNR, CDR2 FQNEAQ (reference sequence). The DNA of the CDR3 is TGTGCCAGCAGCCCCCCCGGGACAGGAAGGACAGATACGCAGTATTTT. This encodes CASSPPGTGRTDTQYF.

The chain recombines TRBV6-1 with TRBJ2-1; 9 bases are a match to TRBD2. The germline V gene encodes CDR1 MNHNS and CDR2 SASEGT. The J segment lost 9 bases and the V segment lost 10 bases, leaving 16 bases of the junction unmatched. The CDR3 has 15 amino acids. CDR3 sequence: CATRGRGSGRGEQFF. As DNA, the CDR3 is TGTGCCACACGGGGTAGGGGTAGCGGGAGAGGTGAGCAGTTCTTC.

This chain connects TRBV30 to TRBJ1-6, with D perhaps matching TRBD1 (6 bases). The CDR3 extends over 13 amino acids. Germline assignment: CDR1 GTSNPN and CDR2 SVGIG (reference sequence). Between the trimmed V and J ends, which lost 3 bases and 10 bases, there was a span of 13 bases. The CDR3 protein is CAWRTGLESPLHF. The CDR3 nucleotides read TGTGCCTGGAGAACAGGGCTTGAATCACCCCTCCACTTT.

The V call is TRBV11-3, the J call TRBJ2-2, with TRBD2 matching over 8 bases. Germline V gene lookup returns CDR1 SGHNT and CDR2 YENEEA. The CDR3 runs 15 residues. J was trimmed by 5 bases and V by 8 bases; bases with no gene match: 10. The CDR3 nucleotides read TGTGCCAGCGGGCGGGGGGCCGCGTCTACCGGGGAGCTGTTTTTT. This encodes CASGRGAASTGELFF. The variable domain in full, completed from reference TRBV11-3 and TRBJ2-2, reads EAGVVQSPRYKIIEKKQPVAFWCNPISGHNTLYWYLQNLGQGPELLIRYENEEAVDDSQLPKDRFSAERLKGVDSTLKIQPAELGDSAVYLCASGRGAASTGELFFGEGSRLTVL.

CDR3: CASSLEASGNNEQFF. CDR3 sequence (DNA): TGTGCCAGCAGCTTAGAGGCTAGCGGAAACAATGAGCAGTTCTTC. V usage is TRBV11-3 and J usage is TRBJ2-1, with TRBD2 matching over 7 bases. Germline V CDR1 and CDR2: SGHNT, YENEEA. The V segment lost 0 bases and the J segment 5 bases; nucleotides outside the gene matches: 4. CDR3 length: 15 residues.

The rearrangement joins TRBV27 to TRBJ1-3; D ambiguous. Trimming pared 3 bases from V and 3 bases from J, leaving 6 bases between. CDR1 is MNHEY, CDR2 SMNVEV, per germline (reference sequence). The CDR3 length is 13 residues. The CDR3 sequence: CASSLSFGNTIYF. Written as DNA, the CDR3 is TGTGCCAGCAGTTTGTCATTTGGAAACACCATATATTTT.

V and J are TRBV7-2 and TRBJ1-5, with D tentatively TRBD1 (5 bases). The germline V gene encodes CDR1 SGHTA and CDR2 FQGNSA. This CDR3 spans 16 amino acids. Between the trimmed V and J ends, which lost 1 base and 7 bases, there was a span of 17 bases. Here the CDR3 DNA reads TGTGCCAGCAGCTTAGGGGGCTCCCAAGGCCGGCAGCCCCAGCATTTT. It is translated as CASSLGGSQGRQPQHF.

The chain recombines TRBV2 with TRBJ2-3, with TRBD2 identical over 12 bases. The CDR3 runs to 16 residues. The V and J ends lost 6 bases and 5 bases, in that order; junction bases with no gene match: 9. Germline values: CDR1 SNHLY, CDR2 FYNNEI. The CDR3 bases are TGTGCCAGCAGCTTGCGTCTAGCGGGGGGGAAAGATACGCAGTATTTT. This encodes CASSLRLAGGKDTQYF.

This clone was seen just once. The V call is TRBV6-6, the J call TRBJ1-1; TRBD1 aligns across 7 bases. Germline V CDR1 and CDR2: MNHNY, SVGAGI (reference sequence). CDR3 length: 12 residues. Unmatched junction bases numbered 3, after V lost 5 bases and J lost 6 bases. The CDR3 spells CASSIGTAEAFF. The CDR3 nucleotides are TGTGCCAGCAGTATCGGGACAGCTGAAGCTTTCTTT.

The chain's CDR3 is CASSSAGGEQFF. DNA for the CDR3: TGTGCCAGCAGCTCAGCGGGGGGTGAGCAGTTCTTC. V gene TRBV7-3 combines with J gene TRBJ2-1; 9 nucleotides align to TRBD2. In germline, CDR1 is SGHTA, CDR2 FQGTGA. This CDR3 has 12 residues. J gave up 9 bases and V 4 bases, and 1 base lay outside the gene matches.

V and J are TRBV15 and TRBJ2-1, with 11 bases matching TRBD1. Trimming took 2 bases from V and 9 from J; bases not matched to a gene: 12. The CDR3 sequence is 17 residues long. Germline CDR1 and CDR2: LNHNV and YYDKDF (reference sequence). The CDR3 spells CATSRSRAGQGAGEQFF. The CDR3 DNA reads as TGTGCCACCAGCAGATCCCGCGCTGGACAGGGGGCGGGTGAGCAGTTCTTC. Full variable domain (remainder filled in from reference TRBV15 and TRBJ2-1): DAMVIQNPRYQVTQFGKPVTLSCSQTLNHNVMYWYQQKSSQAPKLLFHYYDKDFNNEADTPDNFQSRRPNTSFCFLDIRSPGLGDTAMYLCATSRSRAGQGAGEQFFGPGTRLTVL.

V gene TRBV2 combines with J gene TRBJ2-7, with TRBD1 identical over 9 bases. Germline CDR1 and CDR2: SNHLY and FYNNEI. CDR3 length equals 13 residues. V shed 6 bases and J 5 bases; nucleotides not matched to a gene: 5. The CDR3 sequence: CASSGQGYDEQYF. As DNA, the CDR3 is TGTGCCAGCAGCGGACAGGGGTACGACGAGCAGTACTTC.

This chain joins TRBV5-6 and TRBJ2-7; 8 bases are shared with TRBD2. CDR1 and CDR2 from the germline V gene are SGHDT and YYEEEE. The trim removed 4 bases at V and 4 bases at J, leaving 7 bases unmatched. The CDR3 totals 14 residues. The CDR3 region has the DNA TGTGCCAGCAGCCAGGCCGGGAGGGGATACGAGCAGTACTTC. Protein sequence: CASSQAGRGYEQYF.

The rearrangement uses TRBV7-2 and TRBJ2-7; weak D call: TRBD2 (6 bases). The length of the CDR3 is 14 residues. Germline-derived CDR1 and CDR2 are SGHTA and FQGNSA. Trimming pared 1 base from V and 5 bases from J, leaving 12 bases between. This CDR3 is CASSLVGGSDEQYF. CDR3 coding DNA: TGTGCCAGCAGCTTAGTGGGGGGTTCCGACGAGCAGTACTTC.

The V gene is TRBV7-7, the J gene TRBJ1-5; tentative D call: TRBD1 (6 bases). Trimming took off 5 bases at V and 3 bases at J, with 14 bases between the two ends. CDR1 and CDR2 (germline): SSHAT, FNYEAQ (reference sequence). CDR3 length: 15 amino acids. The CDR3 region is CASSLPGQYNQPQHF. The CDR3 coding sequence is TGTGCCAGCAGCCTACCCGGACAGTACAATCAGCCCCAGCATTTT.

The sample holds one count of this clone. The chain joins TRBV15 to TRBJ1-2; D not resolved. The V gene lost 1 base and the J gene lost 4 bases, with 7 bases spanning the gap. The V gene's germline CDR1 is LNHNV and CDR2 YYDKDF (reference sequence). This CDR3 is built from 13 residues. The CDR3 nucleotides are TGTGCCACCAGCAGAGGGGAGGGCTATGGCTACACCTTC. Protein product: CATSRGEGYGYTF.

The J gene is TRBJ2-1, the V gene TRBV4-2, with D maybe TRBD2 (6 bases). CDR1 and CDR2 from the germline V gene are LGHNA and YNFKEQ. The CDR3 has 15 residues. The germline V and J ends were trimmed by 0 bases and 9 bases, with 15 bases remaining between them. DNA for the CDR3: TGTGCCAGCAGCCAAGAGCGGGACTCCTATTCTGAGCAGTTCTTC. As protein: CASSQERDSYSEQFF.

This rearrangement joins TRBV25-1 to TRBJ2-2; D is possibly TRBD1 (6 bases). The germline CDR1 and CDR2 sequences are MGHDK and SYGVNS. V shed 8 bases and J shed 6 bases, with 22 bases lying between them. The CDR3 has 16 residues. The CDR3: CASSDSRDTPPGELFF. CDR3 in DNA: TGTGCCAGCTCCGATTCCCGGGACACCCCCCCCGGGGAGCTGTTTTTT.

The gene calls are TRBV29-1 and TRBJ2-7; TRBD1 matches at 8 bases. Germline V gene sequence: CDR1 SQVTM, CDR2 ANQGSEA. The CDR3 extends over 12 amino acids. Trimming at V came to 6 bases and at J to 3 bases, leaving 4 bases not matched to a gene. This CDR3 is CSVAGQGYEQYF. DNA for the CDR3: TGCAGCGTCGCTGGACAGGGCTACGAGCAGTACTTC.

CDR3 residues: CASSEPGQKETQYF. The CDR3 DNA reads TGTGCCAGCAGTGAGCCAGGACAGAAAGAGACCCAGTACTTC. V is TRBV25-1 and J is TRBJ2-5; D is perhaps TRBD1 (6 bases). The ends were cut back, 3 bases at V and 3 bases at J, with 11 bases in the middle. The CDR3 spans 14 residues. Germline CDR1 and CDR2: MGHDK and SYGVNS.

The V gene is TRBV6-6, the J gene TRBJ2-1; the D gene is possibly TRBD1 (6 bases). CDR1 is MNHNY, CDR2 SVGAGI, per germline (reference sequence). With 0 bases removed from V and 7 bases from J, the gap between germline ends came to 10 bases. CDR3 length: 14 amino acids. CDR3 protein: CASSYSYRENEQFF. CDR3 bases: TGTGCCAGCAGTTACTCATACAGGGAAAATGAGCAGTTCTTC.

The chain links TRBV2 to TRBJ2-7, with TRBD1 identical over 8 bases. The CDR3 is 12 amino acids. V trimming: 5 bases; J trimming: 6 bases; junction bases outside the gene matches: 3. Germline lookup yields CDR1 SNHLY and CDR2 FYNNEI. DNA for the CDR3: TGTGCCAGCAGTTGGACAGGGCGCGAGCAGTACTTC. Amino acids: CASSWTGREQYF.

The chain employs TRBV6-1 and TRBJ1-2, with D maybe TRBD1 (6 bases). The V gene lost 6 bases and the J gene lost 8 bases, with 22 bases spanning the gap. Germline CDR1 MNHNS, CDR2 SASEGT. The CDR3 has 15 amino acids. The CDR3 DNA reads as TGTGCCAGCAGAAACAGGGATGCCAGGGTAGGCGGCTACACCTTC. Translation: CASRNRDARVGGYTF.